These T cell receptor beta chains were read from a single sample in a study of T cells in Graves' hyperthyroidism and ophthalmopathy. MiXCR, applied by TCRdb to the multiplex PCR reads, yields one record per CDR3 protein. Of some 150,000 distinct CDR3 sequences listed, roughly 23% were seen once; the top ten hold around 70%. Material for sequencing was blood. These receptors originate from a woman in her fifties or sixties with Graves' hyperthyroidism that later progressed to Graves' ophthalmopathy. CDR3s include the opening cysteine and the closing phenylalanine or tryptophan. D genes are given only for firm matches. Size is stated for part of the rows, as once, few or many counts, or as a class when the clone is expanded.

cdr3_nt: TGCAGTGTCGAAGGGACCGGGAGGGGGAGCGAGCAGTACTTC
cdr3_aa: CSVEGTGRGSEQYF
d_call: TRBD2
clone_size: many
j_call: TRBJ2-7
v_call: TRBV20-1

cdr3_nt: TGTGCCAGCAGTTTATCTAGCGGGCAGACGGAGACCCAGTACTTC
cdr3_aa: CASSLSSGQTETQYF
d_call: TRBD2
clone_size: many
j_call: TRBJ2-5
v_call: TRBV12-3/TRBV12-4

cdr3_nt: TGTGCCAGCAGCGCAGGATCTAGCTCCAATGAGCAGTTCTTC
cdr3_aa: CASSAGSSSNEQFF
d_call: .
clone_size: .
j_call: TRBJ2-1
v_call: TRBV9

cdr3_nt: TGTGCCAGCACCCTTACCCCAGTTGTATACGAGCAGTACTTC
cdr3_aa: CASTLTPVVYEQYF
d_call: .
clone_size: .
j_call: TRBJ2-7
v_call: TRBV27

cdr3_nt: TGTGCCAGTAGTCTGCAGGGGGCGCGGGTCGCAGGGCCCCAGCATTTT
cdr3_aa: CASSLQGARVAGPQHF
d_call: TRBD1
clone_size: few
j_call: TRBJ1-5
v_call: TRBV19

cdr3_nt: TGCGCCAGCAGCCAAGCGGGACAGGGAGTTGGCTACACCTTC
cdr3_aa: CASSQAGQGVGYTF
d_call: TRBD1
clone_size: .
j_call: TRBJ1-2
v_call: TRBV4-1

cdr3_nt: TGTGCCAGTTCATACAGGGCAGGCGAGACCCAGTACTTC
cdr3_aa: CASSYRAGETQYF
d_call: .
clone_size: many
j_call: TRBJ2-5
v_call: TRBV18

cdr3_nt: TGTGCCAGCAGTTTACGCGACTACTATGGCTACACCTTC
cdr3_aa: CASSLRDYYGYTF
d_call: .
clone_size: many
j_call: TRBJ1-2
v_call: TRBV28

cdr3_nt: TGTGCCAGCAGGGGACTAGCGGGAGTTTACGAGCAGTACTTC
cdr3_aa: CASRGLAGVYEQYF
d_call: TRBD2
clone_size: many
j_call: TRBJ2-7
v_call: TRBV2

cdr3_nt: TGTGCCAGCAGCGACCGGAGGGGAACCTCCTACGAGCAGTACTTC
cdr3_aa: CASSDRRGTSYEQYF
d_call: .
clone_size: many
j_call: TRBJ2-7
v_call: TRBV11-2

cdr3_nt: TGTGCCAGCAGCTCAGGGACTAGCGGGAGCCCCCGGGCAGATACGCAGTATTTT
cdr3_aa: CASSSGTSGSPRADTQYF
d_call: TRBD2
clone_size: many
j_call: TRBJ2-3
v_call: TRBV7-6

cdr3_nt: TGTGCCAGCTCACCCGGGACAGGGAGGGAGACCCAGTACTTC
cdr3_aa: CASSPGTGRETQYF
d_call: TRBD1
clone_size: .
j_call: TRBJ2-5
v_call: TRBV12-3/TRBV12-4

cdr3_nt: TGTGCCAGCAGCTTAGCGGTTTTGAGCGGGAGGGCCAGGAGGGACGAGCAGTACTTC
cdr3_aa: CASSLAVLSGRARRDEQYF
d_call: TRBD2
clone_size: many
j_call: TRBJ2-7
v_call: TRBV11-2

cdr3_nt: TGTGCCAGCAAAATCACCGGGACTAGAAGCGGGGAGCTGTTTTTT
cdr3_aa: CASKITGTRSGELFF
d_call: TRBD2
clone_size: many
j_call: TRBJ2-2
v_call: TRBV6-1

cdr3_nt: TGTGCCAGCAGTCTACCGACAGGGAATAATGAAAAACTGTTTTTT
cdr3_aa: CASSLPTGNNEKLFF
d_call: TRBD1
clone_size: many
j_call: TRBJ1-4
v_call: TRBV28

cdr3_nt: TGTGCCAGCAGCCCCGGACAGCACTACGAGCAGTGCTTC
cdr3_aa: CASSPGQHYEQCF
d_call: .
clone_size: many
j_call: TRBJ2-7
v_call: TRBV3-1

cdr3_nt: TGCGCCAGCAGCCGTAATTTTCAAGAGACCCAGTACTTC
cdr3_aa: CASSRNFQETQYF
d_call: .
clone_size: few
j_call: TRBJ2-5
v_call: TRBV5-1

cdr3_nt: TGCAGCAGAAAGGGGGAGGGTTCCTCGAGCTCCTACAATGAGCAGTTCTTC
cdr3_aa: CSRKGEGSSSSYNEQFF
d_call: .
clone_size: .
j_call: TRBJ2-1
v_call: TRBV20-1

cdr3_nt: TGTGCCAGCAGTCCACAGGGGGCGTTAGCCAAAAACATTCAGTACTTC
cdr3_aa: CASSPQGALAKNIQYF
d_call: TRBD1
clone_size: few
j_call: TRBJ2-4
v_call: TRBV12-3/TRBV12-4

cdr3_nt: TGTGCCAGCAGCCCAGGGTTCAGCACAGATACGCAGTATTTT
cdr3_aa: CASSPGFSTDTQYF
d_call: .
clone_size: few
j_call: TRBJ2-3
v_call: TRBV3-1

cdr3_nt: TGTGCCAGCAGTGGCGACCTGGGAATCTTGGCCTACGAGCAGTACTTC
cdr3_aa: CASSGDLGILAYEQYF
d_call: .
clone_size: many
j_call: TRBJ2-7
v_call: TRBV6-1

cdr3_nt: TGTGCCAGCAGCGCAGACAGGATCCAGCCCCAGCATTTT
cdr3_aa: CASSADRIQPQHF
d_call: .
clone_size: .
j_call: TRBJ1-5
v_call: TRBV28

cdr3_nt: TGTGCCAGCAGTTTAGGTGGGGGGAGTCAGCCCCAGCATTTT
cdr3_aa: CASSLGGGSQPQHF
d_call: .
clone_size: many
j_call: TRBJ1-5
v_call: TRBV28

cdr3_nt: TGTGCCAGCGGGCAGGGCGGGAGTTACTACGAGCAGTACTTC
cdr3_aa: CASGQGGSYYEQYF
d_call: TRBD2
clone_size: .
j_call: TRBJ2-7
v_call: TRBV27

cdr3_nt: TGTGCCATCAGTGATTCGGGGACCCAGTACTTC
cdr3_aa: CAISDSGTQYF
d_call: .
clone_size: many
j_call: TRBJ2-5
v_call: TRBV10-3

cdr3_nt: TGTGCCAGCAGCCAAGGGGGGAACAATGAGCAGTTCTTC
cdr3_aa: CASSQGGNNEQFF
d_call: .
clone_size: .
j_call: TRBJ2-1
v_call: TRBV3-1

cdr3_nt: TGTGCCAGTAGTGAGCTCCGACCGACGGGCGGAAACACCATATATTTT
cdr3_aa: CASSELRPTGGNTIYF
d_call: .
clone_size: .
j_call: TRBJ1-3
v_call: TRBV19

cdr3_nt: TGCAGCGTTGAAATTGGCAGGGGGGACTATGGCTACACCTTC
cdr3_aa: CSVEIGRGDYGYTF
d_call: TRBD1
clone_size: .
j_call: TRBJ1-2
v_call: TRBV29-1

cdr3_nt: TGTGCCAGCAGCCAAGACGGGTCCTTCTCCTACGAGCAGTACTTC
cdr3_aa: CASSQDGSFSYEQYF
d_call: .
clone_size: .
j_call: TRBJ2-7
v_call: TRBV3-1

cdr3_nt: TGTGCCAAACGGACCAGCTCTGGAAACACCATATATTTT
cdr3_aa: CAKRTSSGNTIYF
d_call: .
clone_size: .
j_call: TRBJ1-3
v_call: TRBV2

cdr3_nt: TGTGCCATCAGTCCGGGAGGTCAAGCTTTCTTT
cdr3_aa: CAISPGGQAFF
d_call: .
clone_size: many
j_call: TRBJ1-1
v_call: TRBV10-3

cdr3_nt: TGTGCCAGCAGTGAAGTAAAGGGGCGCAGTGCGAACACCATATATTTT
cdr3_aa: CASSEVKGRSANTIYF
d_call: .
clone_size: many
j_call: TRBJ1-3
v_call: TRBV6-1

cdr3_nt: TGTGCCAGCAGCTCGGGACTCCAACGAGGCTACACCTTC
cdr3_aa: CASSSGLQRGYTF
d_call: .
clone_size: many
j_call: TRBJ1-2
v_call: TRBV5-6

cdr3_nt: TGTGCCAGCAGCGTAGGAGGCGGGTCAGATACGCAGTATTTT
cdr3_aa: CASSVGGGSDTQYF
d_call: .
clone_size: many
j_call: TRBJ2-3
v_call: TRBV9

cdr3_nt: TGCGCCAGCAGCTTGGGGTTTCTCTACGAGCAGTACTTC
cdr3_aa: CASSLGFLYEQYF
d_call: .
clone_size: many
j_call: TRBJ2-7
v_call: TRBV5-1

cdr3_nt: TGTGCCATCAGTGATCTAGCGGGAGGGCCTTCTGGGGCCAACGTCCTGACTTTC
cdr3_aa: CAISDLAGGPSGANVLTF
d_call: TRBD2
clone_size: few
j_call: TRBJ2-6
v_call: TRBV10-3

cdr3_nt: TGCAGTGCTATGCGGACTAGCGGGAGATTTCTACAGTATTTT
cdr3_aa: CSAMRTSGRFLQYF
d_call: TRBD2
clone_size: few
j_call: TRBJ2-3
v_call: TRBV20-1

cdr3_nt: TGTGCCAGCTCACCTGACAGGGACAATGAGCAGTTCTTC
cdr3_aa: CASSPDRDNEQFF
d_call: TRBD1
clone_size: .
j_call: TRBJ2-1
v_call: TRBV18

cdr3_nt: TGTGCCAGCAGGAGCACAGGGGCCGGTAGGCAGTTCTTC
cdr3_aa: CASRSTGAGRQFF
d_call: TRBD1
clone_size: .
j_call: TRBJ2-1
v_call: TRBV11-2

cdr3_nt: TGCGCCAGCAGCCTCAATATCGCCGGGGGGTTGTCACCCCTCCACTTT
cdr3_aa: CASSLNIAGGLSPLHF
d_call: .
clone_size: many
j_call: TRBJ1-6
v_call: TRBV5-1

cdr3_nt: TGTGCCAGCAGTCATGGACAGTCCTACTCACCCCTCCACTTT
cdr3_aa: CASSHGQSYSPLHF
d_call: .
clone_size: many
j_call: TRBJ1-6
v_call: TRBV2

cdr3_nt: TGTGCCAGCAGACTAGGGGGTACGACTTTCTTT
cdr3_aa: CASRLGGTTFF
d_call: .
clone_size: many
j_call: TRBJ1-1
v_call: TRBV6-2/TRBV6-3

cdr3_nt: TGTGCCAGCAGCTTAGATCAGGGACGCTGGGAGACCCAGTACTTC
cdr3_aa: CASSLDQGRWETQYF
d_call: .
clone_size: .
j_call: TRBJ2-5
v_call: TRBV7-2

cdr3_nt: TGTGCCAGCGGTGGACTAGCGGGAGGGCCAGATACGCAGTATTTT
cdr3_aa: CASGGLAGGPDTQYF
d_call: TRBD2
clone_size: .
j_call: TRBJ2-3
v_call: TRBV2

cdr3_nt: TGTGCCAGTAGATGGGAGGGGAGGAACACTGAAGCTTTCTTT
cdr3_aa: CASRWEGRNTEAFF
d_call: .
clone_size: .
j_call: TRBJ1-1
v_call: TRBV19

cdr3_nt: TGCAGTGCTAGGGATTTTCCGGGACAGGGTTATCAGCCCCAGCATTTT
cdr3_aa: CSARDFPGQGYQPQHF
d_call: TRBD1
clone_size: many
j_call: TRBJ1-5
v_call: TRBV20-1

cdr3_nt: TGCGCCAGCAGCTGGGACACAGATACGCAGTATTTT
cdr3_aa: CASSWDTDTQYF
d_call: .
clone_size: many
j_call: TRBJ2-3
v_call: TRBV5-1

cdr3_nt: TGCGCCAGCAGCCCAAGGACAGGGAACACCGGGGAGCTGTTTTTT
cdr3_aa: CASSPRTGNTGELFF
d_call: TRBD1
clone_size: many
j_call: TRBJ2-2
v_call: TRBV5-1

cdr3_nt: TGTGCCAGCAGTGATTGGGCACGAGACGGCGGAGCAGATACGCAGTATTTT
cdr3_aa: CASSDWARDGGADTQYF
d_call: .
clone_size: once
j_call: TRBJ2-3
v_call: TRBV28

cdr3_nt: TGTGCCAGCAGACCATCAGGCATCGGGGTGGGGGGGAAACTGTTTTTT
cdr3_aa: CASRPSGIGVGGKLFF
d_call: .
clone_size: .
j_call: TRBJ1-4
v_call: TRBV7-8

cdr3_nt: TGTGCCAGTAGTATTACGGGCAGGGCTAGCTCTGGGGCCAACGTCCTGACTTTC
cdr3_aa: CASSITGRASSGANVLTF
d_call: .
clone_size: .
j_call: TRBJ2-6
v_call: TRBV19

cdr3_nt: TGTGCCAGCAGTTATCGCGGGTCGAGGGAGCAGTTCTTC
cdr3_aa: CASSYRGSREQFF
d_call: .
clone_size: .
j_call: TRBJ2-1
v_call: TRBV7-2

cdr3_nt: TGCAGTGCTAGCCCGGGACCCAGCTCCTACAATGAGCAGTTCTTC
cdr3_aa: CSASPGPSSYNEQFF
d_call: .
clone_size: many
j_call: TRBJ2-1
v_call: TRBV20-1